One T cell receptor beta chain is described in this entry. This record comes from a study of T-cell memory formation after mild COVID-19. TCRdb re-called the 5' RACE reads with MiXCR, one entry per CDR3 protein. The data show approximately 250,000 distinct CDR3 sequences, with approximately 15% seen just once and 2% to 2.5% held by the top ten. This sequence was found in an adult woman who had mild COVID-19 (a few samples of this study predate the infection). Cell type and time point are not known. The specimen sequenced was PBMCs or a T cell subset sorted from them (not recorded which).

The CDR3 sequence: CASITSQGGGTEAFF. Here the CDR3 DNA reads TGTGCCAGCATTACCTCACAGGGTGGCGGCACTGAAGCTTTCTTT. The chain links TRBV12-3 or TRBV12-4 to TRBJ1-1, with a tentative D call TRBD1 (6 bases). This CDR3 is 15 amino acids long. Trimming removed 7 bases at V and 4 bases at J, with 19 bases between.